This T cell receptor (beta chain) was documented in a study of regulatory T cells in long-lasting Graves disease (dated by TCRdb to the early 2020s). With respect to the entire study: Persistent Graves' disease was defined as antithyroid drug treatment for over 5 years with persistently positive TSH receptor autoantibodies. This study used TCR sequencing and RNA sequencing of peripheral blood to compare persistent Graves' disease patients against newly diagnosed Graves' disease patients. The study took place in China and was registered as a clinical trial. A total of some 35 samples underwent TCR sequencing, from around 13 patients with persistent Graves' disease and approximately 20 patients with newly diagnosed Graves' disease. In the clinical cohort, patients with persistent Graves' disease had used antithyroid drugs for an average of about 10.3 years. Overall study results and their limits: Sequencing and analysis were restricted to the TCR beta chain. Preferential use of TRBV28, TRBJ1-2 and TRBJ2-5 was observed in persistent disease, whereas TRBV20-1 and TRBJ2-1 were favored in newly diagnosed disease. A larger number of public clonotypes was shared among persistent patients (around 3,000) than among newly diagnosed patients (about 990). The study examined only peripheral blood because the primary lesion, thyroid tissue, could not be accessed. The small sample size was acknowledged by the authors as a limitation that may reduce accuracy. Persistent Graves' disease patients showed lower TCR Shannon entropy and fewer highly expanded clones than newly diagnosed patients, suggesting clonal expansion.

The CDR3 goes from the cysteine to the phenylalanine over 14 residues. The only DNA kept is the CDR3, 42 bases in frame from the first base. V was cut back by 8 bases and J by 5 bases, leaving a gap of 18 bases between them. According to the germline V gene, CDR1 reads MNHEY and CDR2 reads SVGEGT. This clonotype has at least ten counts. Its antigen remains undetermined. No clone much larger than this one lies a single base away; base qualities are absent. The library was made by multiplex PCR. Sequencing used an Illumina HiSeq 4000. iRepertoire HTBI primers and Arm-PCR amplification of CDR3 regions were used to construct TCR beta libraries. Before sequencing, the PCR products went through gel purification. On the study's bioinformatics: A total of roughly 65 TRBV and 14 TRBJ segments were identified across samples and were used for gene usage analysis of CDR3 amino acid clonotypes. COPE and FqMerger were used to merge the filtered high-quality paired reads into contigs. BLAST was used to align contigs to IMGT TRBV, TRBD and TRBJ reference genes, and CDR3 was defined according to IMGT. Clonotypes above 0.1% frequency were classified as highly expanded clones. Shannon entropy served as the measure of repertoire diversity, while the Gini coefficient captured V-J evenness. Clonotypes shared by more than one individual were considered public. TCRdb reprocessed the public reads (quality trimming at Q25 with fastp, clone calling with MiXCR) and kept in-frame beta chains. Each entry merges the rows of one CDR3 protein and shows their most common DNA and genes. In this record, the V and J calls reflect TCRdb's handling and not the investigators' own analysis. This sample lists about 340,000 distinct CDR3 sequences; roughly 21% were detected once. 29% of the sample comes from the top ten.

This sample's time point label indicates: persistent/refractory GD, antithyroid drugs over 5 years with positive TRAb. RNA was extracted from PBMCs in TRIzol for both TCR sequencing and RNA sequencing. The diagnosis of Graves' disease followed American Thyroid Association guidelines. Recruitment of patients was carried out at an endocrinology department in Xi'an, China. Each patient gave approximately 9.7 milliliters of peripheral blood, collected in an EDTA anticoagulant tube. Ficoll Paque Plus density gradient separation was used to isolate PBMCs, and no further T cell sorting was performed. An Agilent 2100 Bioanalyzer and agarose gel were used to check RNA quality, while a NanoDrop 2000 measured RNA concentration.

The rearranged chain carries TRBV6-2 or TRBV6-3 and TRBJ2-5; a tentative D match to TRBD1 spans 6 bases. The sample consisted of peripheral blood mononuclear cells (PBMCs), taken when the disease was refractory, from a patient treated with antithyroid drugs. This TCR was sampled from a female donor with Graves disease. Here the CDR3 is given as CASGFGQGPETQYF. Read as DNA, the sequence is TGTGCCAGCGGCTTTGGGCAGGGGCCGGAGACCCAGTACTTC.